The T cell receptor (beta chain) under discussion was sequenced for a study of vaccination effects on CD4 cells after COVID-19. Findings and limits, study-wide: Convalescent patients numbered few in the study; early post-infection timepoints were missing entirely.

The method was immunoSEQ multiplex PCR; TCRdb's version includes in-frame clones alone and lacks a portion of them. The sample has tens of thousands of clones; around 82% are singletons. The CDR3 is 15 residues long. J gave up 2 bases and V 0 bases, and 1 base lay outside the gene matches. The germline CDR1 and CDR2 sequences are PRHDT and FYEKMQ (reference sequence). Antigen-specific CD4+ T cells were expanded with viral peptide pools in the ViraFEST assay before sequencing. CD4+ T cell isolation took place after approximately 11 days of culture. This person caught SARS-CoV-2 sometime from March to December 2020, and PCR testing confirmed the infection. This clone has just one count. Its target is unknown.

This TCR was recovered from a human donor who had a prior SARS-CoV-2 infection. The chain is built from TRBV13 and TRBJ2-3; TRBD2 agrees at 8 bases. Sample: CD4+ T cells from PBMCs cultured with HIV peptides, taken before COVID-19 vaccination. Subset in this sample: HIV-1 Nef peptide pool negative control/reference culture. The CDR3 DNA follows: TGTGCCAGCAGCTTAGGCGGGAGGGACACAGATACGCAGTATTTT. Protein sequence: CASSLGGRDTDTQYF.